What follows is one TCR beta chain and its context. The data belong to a study of blood T cell repertoires in COVID-19. Study-level background: Nucleic acid was either cDNA or gDNA, and it came from T cells, B-cell-depleted T cells, or PBMCs.

Unmatched junction bases numbered 4, after V lost 6 bases and J lost 3 bases. CDR1 MNHEY and CDR2 SMNVEV come from the germline V gene (reference sequence). CDR3 length: 13 residues. The assay was immunoSEQ multiplex PCR, and TCRdb's table has in-frame clones only and misses some. The sample has roughly 150,000 clones, about three quarters seen once. The J gene is TRBJ2-7, the V gene TRBV27, with TRBD1 identical over 8 bases. This TCR came from a man aged 65-85 years with acute or convalescent COVID-19. The material sequenced was peripheral blood. CDR3 amino acids: CASSHRGIYEQYF. In nucleotides, the CDR3 is TGTGCCAGCAGCCACAGGGGGATCTACGAGCAGTACTTC.